This passage covers 11 T cell receptor beta chains from one sample sequenced in a study of control samples from healthy donors and cancer patients. Sequenced by immunoSEQ multiplex PCR; TCRdb stores in-frame clones only, minus some. The table shows tens of thousands of clones, with approximately 84% occurring only once. The sequenced sample consisted of blood. The receptors shown here come from a man over 45 in good health.

The chain is built from TRBV24-1 and TRBJ1-2; 8 bases are shared with TRBD1. V dropped 4 bases and J dropped 8; count of bases not matched to a gene: 11. Germline lookup yields CDR1 KGHDR and CDR2 SFDVKD. The CDR3 totals 15 residues. CDR3 bases: TGTGCCACCAGTGAGGCCGGGACAGGCTGGGGCGGCTACACCTTC. Translated: CATSEAGTGWGGYTF.

This clone was detected a few times. The chain recombines TRBV6-2 or TRBV6-3 with TRBJ1-5; 9 nucleotides match TRBD1. The CDR3 loop spans 16 amino acids. Germline V gene data show CDR1 as MNHEY and CDR2 as SVGEGT. V shed 4 bases, J shed 2 bases, and the junction held 6 bases outside the gene matches. The CDR3 here is CASSWLQGAGNQPQHF. In DNA form, the CDR3 reads TGTGCCAGCAGTTGGCTACAGGGGGCCGGCAATCAGCCCCAGCATTTT.

This sequence joins TRBV27 and TRBJ1-6; 8 bases align to TRBD1. Trimming removed 2 bases from V and 9 bases from J; junction bases left unmatched: 9. CDR3 length equals 16 residues. Looked up from germline, CDR1 is MNHEY and CDR2 is SMNVEV (reference sequence). CDR3 nucleotide sequence: TGTGCCAGCAGTTTAAAAGCCGGGACAGGACGTTCACCCCTCCACTTT. Translated: CASSLKAGTGRSPLHF.

V and J are TRBV24-1 and TRBJ2-2; 8 bases fit TRBD1. The V gene's germline CDR1 is KGHDR and CDR2 SFDVKD. This CDR3 is built from 17 residues. V dropped 5 bases and J dropped 0; count of bases not matched to a gene: 7. The CDR3: CATSGLGTGANTGELFF. DNA of the CDR3: TGTGCCACCAGTGGCCTAGGGACAGGAGCGAACACCGGGGAGCTGTTTTTT.

This clone appeared a single time. CDR3 sequence: CASSWTGPSYEQYF. In DNA form, the CDR3 reads TGTGCCAGCAGCTGGACGGGACCCTCCTACGAGCAGTACTTC. This chain connects TRBV5-6 to TRBJ2-7, with D perhaps assigned TRBD1 or TRBD2 (5 bases each). V was shortened by 3 bases and J by 0 bases, with 10 bases between the two germline ends. The CDR3 loop spans 14 amino acids. From germline, CDR1 is SGHDT and CDR2 YYEEEE.

CDR3 amino acids: CASSPGQANLRSNQPQHF. The CDR3 region has the DNA TGTGCCAGTAGTCCGGGACAGGCCAATCTCCGGAGCAATCAGCCCCAGCATTTT. The J gene is TRBJ1-5, the V gene TRBV19, with 8 nucleotides matching TRBD1. CDR1 and CDR2 (germline): LNHDA, SQIVND (reference sequence). V shed 5 bases, J shed 1 base, and the junction held 13 bases outside the gene matches. This CDR3 has 18 residues.

The rearrangement links TRBV24-1 to TRBJ2-1; tentative D call: TRBD1 (6 bases). Germline V gene data show CDR1 as KGHDR and CDR2 as SFDVKD. With 3 bases removed from V and 6 bases from J, the gap between germline ends came to 17 bases. This CDR3 region has 16 residues. Here the CDR3 DNA reads TGTGCCACCAGTGATGTGTCAGGGGACGTGATCAATGAGCAGTTCTTC. This codes for CATSDVSGDVINEQFF.

The J gene is TRBJ2-5, the V gene TRBV11-1, with 13 nucleotides matching TRBD2. Trimming removed 3 bases from V and 4 bases from J; junction bases left unmatched: 5. The CDR3 covers 16 residues. Per germline, CDR1 SGHAT and CDR2 FQDESV (reference sequence). DNA of the CDR3: TGTGCCAGCAGCTTGGGACTAGCGGGAATAGGAGAGACCCAGTACTTC. Its protein product is CASSLGLAGIGETQYF. Combining the CDR3 with reference TRBV11-1 and TRBJ2-5 gives the whole variable domain EAEVAQSPRYKITEKSQAVAFWCDPISGHATLYWYRQILGQGPELLVQFQDESVVDDSQLPKDRFSAERLKGVDSTLKIQPAELGDSAMYLCASSLGLAGIGETQYFGPGTRLLVL.

The V call is TRBV10-3, the J call TRBJ2-6; 9 bases line up with TRBD1. CDR3 length: 17 amino acids. J was trimmed by 2 bases and V by 5 bases; bases with no gene match: 7. The germline gives CDR1 ENHRY, CDR2 SYGVKD. The CDR3, as DNA: TGTGCCATCAGTCCGGGACAGGGCAGAACTGGGGCCAACGTCCTGACTTTC. Its protein is CAISPGQGRTGANVLTF.

V and J are TRBV25-1 and TRBJ1-2; tentative D call: TRBD1 (6 bases). With 1 base removed from V and 5 bases from J, the gap between germline ends came to 17 bases. This CDR3 comprises 16 residues. Germline V CDR1 and CDR2: MGHDK, SYGVNS. The CDR3 reads CASSESGVKQGYGYTF. CDR3 nucleotide sequence: TGTGCCAGCAGTGAATCGGGGGTTAAACAGGGTTATGGCTACACCTTC.

J is TRBJ2-2 and V is TRBV6-5; 14 bases fit TRBD2. Per germline, CDR1 MNHEY and CDR2 SVGAGI. The CDR3 spans 15 residues. With 8 bases clipped from V and 4 bases from J, the junction kept 3 bases outside the gene matches. CDR3 sequence: CASGGLAGGTGELFF. CDR3 nucleotide sequence: TGTGCCAGCGGAGGACTAGCGGGAGGCACCGGGGAGCTGTTTTTT.